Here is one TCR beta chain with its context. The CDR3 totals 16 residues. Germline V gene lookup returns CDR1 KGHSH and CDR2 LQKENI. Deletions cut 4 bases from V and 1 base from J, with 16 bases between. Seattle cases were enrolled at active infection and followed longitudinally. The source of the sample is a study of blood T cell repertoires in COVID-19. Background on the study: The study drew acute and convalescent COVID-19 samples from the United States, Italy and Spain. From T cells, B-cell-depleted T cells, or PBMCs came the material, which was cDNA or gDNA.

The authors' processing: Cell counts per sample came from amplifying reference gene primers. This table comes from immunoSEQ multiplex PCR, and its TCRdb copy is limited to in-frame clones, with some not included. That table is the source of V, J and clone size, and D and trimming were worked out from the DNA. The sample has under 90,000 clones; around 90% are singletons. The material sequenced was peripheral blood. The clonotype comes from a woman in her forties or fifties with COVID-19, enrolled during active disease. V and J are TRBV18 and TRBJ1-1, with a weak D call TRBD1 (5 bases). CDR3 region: CASSLHRTGTNTEAFF. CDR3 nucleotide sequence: TGTGCCAGCTCACTCCACCGTACAGGTACGAACACTGAAGCTTTCTTT.